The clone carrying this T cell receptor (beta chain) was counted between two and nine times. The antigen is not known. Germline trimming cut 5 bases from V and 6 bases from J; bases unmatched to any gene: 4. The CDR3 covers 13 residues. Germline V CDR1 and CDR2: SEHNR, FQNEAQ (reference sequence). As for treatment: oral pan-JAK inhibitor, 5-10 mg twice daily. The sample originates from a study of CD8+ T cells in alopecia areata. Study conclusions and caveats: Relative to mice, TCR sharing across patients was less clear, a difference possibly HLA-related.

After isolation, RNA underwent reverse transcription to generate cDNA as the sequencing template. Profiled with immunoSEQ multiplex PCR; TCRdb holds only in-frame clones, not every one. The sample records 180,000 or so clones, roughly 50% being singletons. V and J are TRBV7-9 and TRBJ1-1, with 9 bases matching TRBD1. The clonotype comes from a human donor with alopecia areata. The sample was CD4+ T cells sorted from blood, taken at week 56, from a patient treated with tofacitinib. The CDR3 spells CASSPGTGPEAFF. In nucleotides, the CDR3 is TGTGCCAGCAGCCCCGGGACAGGGCCTGAAGCTTTCTTT.